This paragraph reports one T cell receptor (beta chain). Its antigen is unknown. Per-base quality was not reported, and no clone a single base away is much larger than it. The data were taken from a study of vaccination effects on CD4 cells after COVID-19 (dated by TCRdb to 2021 to 2024). General notes on the study: In the ViraFEST assay, PBMC were stimulated with viral peptide pools, and TCR sequencing was then used to find antigen-specific CD4+ T cell clonotypes based on their expansion. Post-vaccine samples across the study were collected a median of 72 days after the second dose, with a range of 14 to 241. Each well held around 2 million PBMC cultured in IMDM containing around 5.1% human AB serum, 9 to 10 IU/ml IL-2 and gentamicin, along with roughly 10 ug/ml peptides. SARS-CoV-2 spike-specific CD4+ TCR repertoires from before and after mRNA vaccination were compared in COVID-19 convalescent patients and in infection-naive vaccine recipients. The Oncomine TCR Beta short-read assay on an Illumina iSeq 100 was used to sequence cultures from other donors in the study. Altogether, around ten COVID-19 convalescent patients and a handful of SARS-CoV-2-naive healthy vaccine recipients made up the full study. Results the study describes overall, beyond this receptor: The study was limited by a small number of convalescent patients and lacked early post-infection timepoints. In healthy vaccine recipients, vaccine-induced clones were almost all SARS-CoV-2 mono-reactive, with only 1 of 255 cross-reactive with common cold coronaviruses. At late post-vaccination timepoints, both infection-induced and vaccine-induced clones showed marked clonal contraction, consistent with waning T cell responses.

From cysteine to phenylalanine, the CDR3 is 16 amino acids long. Left in the record is the CDR3 DNA by itself, 48 bases read in frame from the first base. Unmatched junction bases come to 6, with V trimmed by 3 bases and J by 1 base. CDR1 is given as ENHRY and CDR2 as SYGVKD, both from the germline V gene. After more than nine days of culture, CD4+ T cells were isolated with the EasySep CD4+ T cell isolation kit. Two doses of either the BNT162b2 or the mRNA-1273 mRNA SARS-CoV-2 vaccine were administered to participants. Negative nucleocapsid antibody results before and after vaccination confirmed that the healthy vaccine recipients had no prior SARS-CoV-2 infection. On days 3 and 7, half of the culture medium was replaced with fresh IL-2-containing medium. Unless noted otherwise, every peptide stimulation condition was grown in triplicate wells. PBMC were separated from whole blood using Ficoll-Paque Plus gradient centrifugation and were then either cryopreserved at -140C or used fresh. The QIAamp micro DNA kit was used to extract genomic DNA from the cultured CD4+ T cells.

Libraries were built with the immunoSEQ multiplex PCR assay. DNA from the cultured, isolated CD4+ T cells was subjected to TCR beta CDR3 sequencing. As for the original processing: Non-productive TCR sequences were removed, reads were trimmed to the CDR3 region, and CDR3s of at least 7 amino acids were retained. Antigen-specific clonotypes were identified with the MANAFEST web app by comparing expansion in peptide wells against reference cultures. Positive clones required FDR<0.05 expansion versus reference and all other wells, odds ratio above 5, and frequency above 0.1% in two replicate wells. A clonotype was defined as cross-reactive if the clonotype was significantly expanded both in SARS-CoV-2 spike wells and in at least one common cold coronavirus spike condition. Using the stringdist R package, CDR3 similarity was measured by Levenshtein distance, and unrooted trees were constructed with ape in R 3.6.1. In its TCRdb copy, this immuneACCESS table keeps in-frame sequences only and misses some clones. Where compared with another copy, unresolved V genes explain less than half of these, and the others have no known cause. V, J and clone size reflect that table, while D and trimming were determined from the DNA. The table for this sample lists under 70,000 clones; around two thirds of them were counted only once. The ten largest clones add up to about 2.3% of the sample.

The specimen comprised CD4+ T cells from PBMCs cultured without peptide, sampled after COVID-19 vaccination. The TCR comes from a human donor who received a COVID-19 vaccine. The chain is encoded by TRBV10-3 joined to TRBJ2-3; TRBD2 matches 8 bases in the middle. The nucleotides are TGTGCCATCAGTGATTTCAGTAGCGGGGGCACAGATACGCAGTATTTT. Its product reads: CAISDFSSGGTDTQYF.